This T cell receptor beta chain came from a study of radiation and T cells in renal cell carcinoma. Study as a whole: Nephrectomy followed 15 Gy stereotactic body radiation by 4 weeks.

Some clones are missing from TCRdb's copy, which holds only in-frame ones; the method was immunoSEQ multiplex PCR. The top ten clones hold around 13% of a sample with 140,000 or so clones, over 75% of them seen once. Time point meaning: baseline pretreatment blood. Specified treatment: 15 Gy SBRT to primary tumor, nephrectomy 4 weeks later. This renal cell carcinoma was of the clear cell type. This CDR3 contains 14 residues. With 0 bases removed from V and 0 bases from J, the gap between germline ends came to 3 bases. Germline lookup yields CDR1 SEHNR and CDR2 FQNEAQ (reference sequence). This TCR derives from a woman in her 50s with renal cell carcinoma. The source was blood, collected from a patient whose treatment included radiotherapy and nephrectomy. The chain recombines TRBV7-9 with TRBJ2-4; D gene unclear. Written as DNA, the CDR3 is TGTGCCAGCAGCTTAGCAGTAGCCAAAAACATTCAGTACTTC. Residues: CASSLAVAKNIQYF.